What follows are 23 T cell receptor beta chains derived from one specimen sequenced in a study of patients and donors after allogeneic stem cell transplantation. MiXCR, applied by TCRdb to the RT-PCR reads, yields one record per CDR3 protein. In the table there are approximately 200,000 distinct CDR3 sequences, around 14% of which are singletons. Specimen: blood, either unsorted or a sorted T cell fraction (not recorded which). The receptors originated from a human donor who was either an allogeneic HSCT recipient or a stem cell or donor lymphocyte infusion donor (not recorded which). It is not recorded whose cells these are; they may come from a transplant donor.

This chain joins TRBV20-1 and TRBJ2-3; TRBD1 matches 7 bases. With 6 bases clipped from V and 1 base from J, the junction kept 10 bases outside the gene matches. Germline V gene data show CDR1 as DFQATT and CDR2 as SNEGSKA (reference sequence). The CDR3 consists of 15 residues. CDR3 bases: TGCAGTGCCAACTTTGAGGGGGCTGGCACAGATACGCAGTATTTT. Residues: CSANFEGAGTDTQYF.

The chain carries TRBV7-3 and TRBJ2-2, with D unresolved. V gave up 2 bases and J gave up 6 bases, with 10 bases separating them. The CDR3 totals 14 residues. Germline loops: CDR1 SGHTA, CDR2 FQGTGA. The CDR3 sequence is CASSLSPSPGELFF. The CDR3 DNA reads as TGTGCCAGCAGCTTATCCCCGAGTCCCGGGGAGCTGTTTTTT.

This clonotype was seen a few times. The chain employs TRBV5-1 and TRBJ2-1; 9 nucleotides align to TRBD2. The germline V gene has CDR1 SGHRS and CDR2 YFSETQ. This CDR3 is 16 amino acids long. V lost 5 bases to trimming and J lost 0 bases; unmatched junction nucleotides: 6. The CDR3 loop reads CASSPPLAGSYNEQFF. The CDR3 DNA sequence: TGCGCCAGCAGTCCCCCACTAGCGGGCTCCTACAATGAGCAGTTCTTC.

The chain recombines TRBV6-1 with TRBJ2-7; possibly TRBD1 or TRBD2 for D (5 bases each). The CDR3 has 15 amino acids. CDR1 and CDR2 (germline): MNHNS, SASEGT. The V end was cut by 6 bases, the J end by 6 bases, with 21 bases between. The CDR3: CASSPPRGNTGEQYF. CDR3 bases: TGTGCCAGCAGCCCTCCCCGGGGCAATACGGGCGAGCAGTACTTC.

The V call is TRBV7-8, the J call TRBJ2-1, with 9 bases lining up with TRBD2. The CDR3 is 17 residues long. After removal of 6 bases from V and 7 bases from J, the junction contained 16 bases not matched to a gene. Germline loops: CDR1 SGHVS, CDR2 FQNEAQ. CDR3 nucleotide sequence: TGTGCCAGCAGACACATAGATCTAGCGGGATTTATAAATGAGCAGTTCTTC. Its translation: CASRHIDLAGFINEQFF.

This clonotype has more than one count but fewer than ten. The chain carries TRBV10-3 and TRBJ1-2; tentative D call: TRBD1 (5 bases). V lost 8 bases and J 3 bases, leaving 13 bases between the germline ends. The CDR3 consists of 13 residues. From germline, CDR1 is ENHRY and CDR2 SYGVKD. The CDR3 spells CAIGSGRDYGYTF. The CDR3 DNA sequence: TGTGCCATCGGATCGGGCAGGGACTATGGCTACACCTTC.

A few counts support this clonotype. The gene calls are TRBV5-1 and TRBJ1-4; perhaps TRBD1 as D (5 bases). The V gene's germline CDR1 is SGHRS and CDR2 YFSETQ. Trimming removed 4 bases at V and 4 bases at J, with 14 bases between. This CDR3 spans 15 amino acids. CDR3 DNA: TGCGCCAGCAGCCGGGACGGCCATATTAATGAAAAACTGTTTTTT. Protein sequence: CASSRDGHINEKLFF.

This rearrangement joins TRBV30 to TRBJ2-2; possibly TRBD1 or TRBD2 for D (5 bases each). The V gene's germline CDR1 is GTSNPN and CDR2 SVGIG (reference sequence). The CDR3 totals 15 residues. V gave up 0 bases and J gave up 4 bases, with 12 bases separating them. CDR3 sequence reads: CAWSVEWGSTGELFF. DNA for the CDR3: TGTGCCTGGAGTGTGGAATGGGGGAGCACCGGGGAGCTGTTTTTT.

At least ten counts were recorded for this clonotype. CDR3 sequence: CASRRGRAYEQYF. As DNA, the CDR3 is TGTGCCAGCAGAAGGGGCAGGGCCTACGAGCAGTACTTC. The chain is built from TRBV7-8 and TRBJ2-7, with D possibly matching TRBD1 (5 bases). Germline V gene data show CDR1 as SGHVS and CDR2 as FQNEAQ. Trimming left V 6 bases short and J 2 bases short, with 11 bases between. The length of the CDR3 is 13 residues.

In its sample, this clonotype was seen a few times. The chain links TRBV3-1 to TRBJ2-1, with D possibly being TRBD1 (5 bases). The V end lost 4 bases, the J end lost 1 base, and 11 bases lay between the germline ends. The CDR3 sequence is 15 residues long. Germline V lookup: CDR1 LGHDT, CDR2 YNNKEL (reference sequence). CDR3 loop: CASSLDSWSYNEQFF. The CDR3 nucleotides are TGTGCCAGCAGCCTCGACAGCTGGTCCTACAATGAGCAGTTCTTC.

In DNA, the CDR3 is TGCGCCAGCAGCTTGGAAGGACTACTTGAGCAGTTCTTC. Its translation is CASSLEGLLEQFF. This chain links TRBV5-1 with TRBJ2-1; TRBD2 is a possible D gene (6 bases). Germline loops: CDR1 SGHRS, CDR2 YFSETQ. The CDR3 spans 13 residues. With 0 bases removed from V and 9 bases from J, the gap between germline ends came to 10 bases.

This clonotype was observed many times. The chain joins TRBV20-1 to TRBJ1-5; tentative D call: TRBD1 (6 bases). Trimming removed 6 bases at V and 4 bases at J, with 22 bases between. CDR3 length: 16 amino acids. Germline CDR1 is DFQATT and CDR2 is SNEGSKA (reference sequence). The CDR3 DNA sequence: TGCAGTGCCCTGAAGAACGGACAGTTTCAGAATCAGCCCCAGCATTTT. Translated, it gives CSALKNGQFQNQPQHF.

The J gene is TRBJ1-1, the V gene TRBV9; unclear D gene. Trimming pared 4 bases from V and 4 bases from J, leaving 11 bases between. Germline V gives CDR1 SGDLS, CDR2 YYNGEE. There are 13 residues in the CDR3. The chain's CDR3 is CASSPDIVTEAFF. The CDR3 region has the DNA TGTGCCAGCAGCCCCGACATCGTCACTGAAGCTTTCTTT. The entire variable domain, with the rest obtained from reference TRBV9 and TRBJ1-1, is as follows: DSGVTQTPKHLITATGQRVTLRCSPRSGDLSVYWYQQSLDQGLQFLIQYYNGEERAKGNILERFSAQQFPDLHSELNLSSLELGDSALYFCASSPDIVTEAFFGQGTRLTVV.

Only a few counts were recorded for this clonotype. V usage is TRBV20-1 and J usage is TRBJ2-5; 9 bases are shared with TRBD2. The CDR3 has 14 amino acids. Unmatched junction bases numbered 4, after V lost 0 bases and J lost 5 bases. Per germline, CDR1 DFQATT and CDR2 SNEGSKA (reference sequence). CDR3 bases: TGCAGTGCTAGAGATTTAGCGGGGGTGGAGACCCAGTACTTC. Its translation: CSARDLAGVETQYF.

In its sample, this clonotype was seen many times. This chain links TRBV12-3 or TRBV12-4 with TRBJ2-2; TRBD2 aligns across 10 bases. Unmatched junction bases numbered 10, after V lost 4 bases and J lost 5 bases. This CDR3 has 17 amino acids. The CDR3 loop reads CASSYPSGGGLTGELFF. For the CDR3, the DNA is TGTGCCAGCAGTTACCCTAGCGGGGGAGGATTGACCGGGGAGCTGTTTTTT.

This clonotype was seen ten or more times. V and J are TRBV6-2 or TRBV6-3 and TRBJ1-4; D is unclear. The length of the CDR3 is 14 residues. Germline values: CDR1 MNHEY, CDR2 SVGEGT. V was cut by 5 bases and J by 14 bases, with 21 bases left in between. CDR3 residues: CASSAKGSGQALFF. The CDR3 nucleotides read TGTGCCAGCAGTGCTAAGGGAAGCGGGCAGGCGCTGTTTTTT.

This clonotype was found many times. The chain uses TRBV7-9 and TRBJ1-5; 9 nucleotides align to TRBD1. This CDR3 has 17 amino acids. Losses at the gene ends were 5 bases for V and 0 bases for J; bases not matched to a gene: 8. From germline, CDR1 is SEHNR and CDR2 FQNEAQ (reference sequence). The chain's CDR3 is CASSPDRGVSSNQPQHF. CDR3 coding DNA: TGTGCCAGCAGCCCCGACAGGGGGGTCTCTAGCAATCAGCCCCAGCATTTT.

The chain combines TRBV7-9 with TRBJ1-5, with TRBD1 as a possible D gene (5 bases). Germline V gene lookup returns CDR1 SEHNR and CDR2 FQNEAQ (reference sequence). The CDR3 is 15 amino acids. The V and J ends lost 1 base and 1 base respectively, with 8 bases between them. The CDR3 bases are TGTGCCAGCAGCTTAGGGGGGGTGAGCAATCAGCCCCAGCATTTT. Protein sequence: CASSLGGVSNQPQHF.

This clonotype was found many times. The rearrangement uses TRBV21-1 and TRBJ2-1; the table's D call, TRBD2, has no DNA check behind it. TRBV21-1 is a pseudogene. The CDR3 covers 19 residues. The CDR3 loop reads CASSDGTSGRPPSYNEQFF. DNA for the CDR3: TGTGCCAGCAGCGACGGGACTAGCGGGAGGCCCCCCTCCTACAATGAGCAGTTCTTC.

This chain connects TRBV6-1 to TRBJ1-5; D remains ambiguous. Germline V gene lookup returns CDR1 MNHNS and CDR2 SASEGT. The CDR3 runs 15 residues. V was clipped by 1 base and J by 0 bases, with 7 bases between them. DNA for the CDR3: TGTGCCAGCAGTGAAGGCAGTTATAGCAATCAGCCCCAGCATTTT. This codes for CASSEGSYSNQPQHF.

This chain links TRBV7-6 with TRBJ2-2; TRBD1 matches at 10 bases. With V trimmed by 5 bases and J by 3 bases, 15 bases remained unmatched. The CDR3 has 19 amino acids. Per the germline V gene, CDR1 is SGHVS and CDR2 is FNYEAQ. CDR3 region: CASSPPLGDRGRDTGELFF. The CDR3 bases are TGTGCCAGCAGCCCACCTCTTGGGGACAGGGGCCGGGACACCGGGGAGCTGTTTTTT.

This clonotype was detected a few times. This chain joins TRBV7-2 and TRBJ2-7; D is undetermined. V was cut by 0 bases and J by 6 bases, with 6 bases left in between. Germline CDR1 and CDR2: SGHTA and FQGNSA. The CDR3 has 12 amino acids. The CDR3 DNA is TGTGCCAGCAGCTTAGCGCTAATCGAGCAGTACTTC. Protein: CASSLALIEQYF.

The chain combines TRBV27 with TRBJ1-5; tentative D call: TRBD1 (5 bases). The CDR3 has 15 amino acids. Trimming took off 5 bases at V and 3 bases at J, with 14 bases between the two ends. Looked up from germline, CDR1 is MNHEY and CDR2 is SMNVEV (reference sequence). In DNA, the CDR3 is TGTGCCAGCAGTCTCAGGGCGGCATACAATCAGCCCCAGCATTTT. This sequence encodes CASSLRAAYNQPQHF.